The rows below give T cell receptor beta chains drawn from one sample of a study of persistence of HIV-infected CD4 T cells. These TCRs' antigens remain unknown. Some clones are missing from TCRdb's copy, which holds only in-frame ones; the method was immunoSEQ multiplex PCR. The sample carries 50,000 or so clones, more than 60% recorded once. The source was CD4+ T cells sorted from PBMCs after approximately 18-hour stimulation, collected from a patient who received antiretroviral therapy. All receptors come from an adult man with HIV who was CMV-seropositive. Both conserved end residues are part of each CDR3. The D gene is left open where the match is weak. Rows may omit the clone size; those that give it use once, few, many or a size class.

>10|NA|once|TRBV28|TRBJ2-5
CATRQETQYF
TGTGCCACCAGACAAGAGACCCAGTACTTC
>17|TRBD2|NA|TRBV14|TRBJ2-5
CASSQGGLAGGQETQYF
TGTGCCAGCAGCCAGGGCGGACTAGCGGGAGGCCAAGAGACCCAGTACTTC
>15|NA|NA|TRBV14|TRBJ1-2
CASSQVLGGTHGYTF
TGTGCCAGCAGCCAGGTCCTGGGGGGAACCCATGGCTACACCTTC
>15|NA|NA|TRBV27|TRBJ1-4
CASSLVVTTNEKLFF
TGTGCCAGCAGTTTGGTCGTCACAACTAATGAAAAACTGTTTTTT
>11|NA|NA|TRBV20-1|TRBJ1-6
CSAPLIREVYF
TGCAGTGCCCCACTCATCAGGGAGGTTTACTTT
>16|NA|NA|TRBV5-1|TRBJ1-6
CASSLDMGEKHSPLHF
TGCGCCAGCAGCCTCGATATGGGGGAGAAGCACTCACCCCTCCACTTT
>12|NA|few|TRBV5-1|TRBJ1-1
CASSLKGTEAFF
TGCGCCAGCAGCTTAAAAGGCACCGAAGCTTTCTTT
>11|NA|NA|TRBV7-8|TRBJ2-3
CASSPRDTQYF
TGTGCCAGCAGCCCCAGGGATACGCAGTATTTT
>15|NA|NA|TRBV6-6|TRBJ2-7
CASSYGGSRTYEQYF
TGTGCCAGCAGTTACGGGGGCTCGAGAACCTACGAGCAGTACTTC
>18|TRBD2|NA|TRBV4-1|TRBJ2-1
CASSQDHRLAGGMGEQFF
TGCGCCAGCAGCCAAGATCACCGACTAGCGGGAGGGATGGGTGAGCAGTTCTTC
>10|NA|few|TRBV6-1|TRBJ2-6
CASSENVLTF
TGTGCCAGCAGTGAAAACGTCCTGACTTTC
>16|NA|NA|TRBV7-2|TRBJ1-1
CASSLPSGGWGTEAFF
TGTGCTAGCAGCTTACCCTCTGGAGGGTGGGGAACTGAAGCTTTCTTT
>11|NA|NA|TRBV20-1|TRBJ2-3
CSASWEDTQYF
TGCAGTGCTAGCTGGGAAGATACGCAGTATTTT
>15|NA|NA|TRBV10-1|TRBJ2-2
CASSEDLSNTGELFF
TGCGCCAGCAGTGAGGACTTATCGAACACCGGGGAGCTGTTTTTT
>15|NA|NA|TRBV7-9|TRBJ2-7
CASSVPGLSSYEQYF
TGTGCCAGCAGCGTGCCGGGACTTAGCTCCTACGAGCAGTACTTC
>14|NA|NA|TRBV5-6|TRBJ2-5
CASSLEGLAGTQYF
TGTGCCAGCAGCTTGGAAGGACTGGCCGGGACCCAGTACTTC
>14|NA|NA|TRBV24-1|TRBJ2-1
CATSVRGSSNEQFF
TGTGCCACCAGTGTTCGGGGCTCTAGCAATGAGCAGTTCTTC
>17|TRBD1|NA|TRBV4-1|TRBJ2-1
CASSQRLGQGGYNEQFF
TGCGCCAGCAGCCAGAGATTGGGACAGGGTGGCTACAATGAGCAGTTCTTC
>14|TRBD2|NA|TRBV27|TRBJ2-5
CASSKLAVQETQYF
TGTGCCAGCAGTAAACTAGCGGTCCAAGAGACCCAGTACTTC
>12|NA|NA|TRBV2|TRBJ2-7
CASSGTGYEQYF
TGTGCCAGCAGTGGGACGGGGTACGAGCAGTACTTC
>17|NA|NA|TRBV19|TRBJ1-2
CASSIDLSTGANYGYTF
TGTGCCAGTAGTATAGATCTATCGACGGGAGCTAACTATGGCTACACCTTC
>18|TRBD2|NA|TRBV4-2|TRBJ2-2
CASSQEVLAGVGTGELFF
TGTGCCAGCAGCCAAGAAGTCTTAGCGGGAGTCGGTACCGGGGAGCTGTTTTTT
>14|NA|NA|TRBV30|TRBJ1-2
CAWSVQDYLYGYTF
TGTGCCTGGAGTGTACAGGACTACCTCTATGGCTACACCTTC
>15|NA|NA|TRBV6-5|TRBJ1-2
CASSYSSHGVYGYTF
TGTGCCAGCAGTTACTCCTCCCACGGCGTCTATGGCTACACCTTC
>16|TRBD2|NA|TRBV7-3|TRBJ2-3
CASSRDWTSGRDTQYF
TGTGCCAGCAGCCGAGACTGGACTAGCGGGAGGGATACGCAGTATTTT
>15|TRBD1|NA|TRBV27|TRBJ1-2
CASSLGQALSYGYTF
TGTGCCAGCAGTTTAGGACAGGCGCTCTCCTATGGCTACACCTTC
>16|TRBD1|NA|TRBV19|TRBJ1-3
CASSMTGTGAGNTIYF
TGTGCCAGTAGTATGACCGGGACAGGGGCCGGAAACACCATATATTTT
>16|NA|NA|TRBV6-6|TRBJ1-5
CASSPRSVDSNQPQHF
TGTGCCAGCAGTCCCCGTTCGGTAGATAGCAATCAGCCCCAGCATTTT